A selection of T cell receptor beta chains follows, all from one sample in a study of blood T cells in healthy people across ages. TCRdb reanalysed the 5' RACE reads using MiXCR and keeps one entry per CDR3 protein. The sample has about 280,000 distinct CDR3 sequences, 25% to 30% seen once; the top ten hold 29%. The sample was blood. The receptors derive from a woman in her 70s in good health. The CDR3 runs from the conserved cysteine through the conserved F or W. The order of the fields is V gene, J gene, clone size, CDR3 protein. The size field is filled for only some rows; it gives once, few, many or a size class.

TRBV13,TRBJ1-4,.,CASSRRSGTNEKLFF
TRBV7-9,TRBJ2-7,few,CASSSIPAGLTNEQYF
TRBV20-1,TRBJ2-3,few,CSAREAGTGVLDTQYF
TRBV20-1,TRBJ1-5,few,CSARGIGQGWVESNQPQHF
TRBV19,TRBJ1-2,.,CASKTGNDNLYGYTF
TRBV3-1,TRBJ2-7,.,CASSQPGQGVYEQYF
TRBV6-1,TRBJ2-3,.,CASSEAGITQYF
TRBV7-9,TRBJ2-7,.,CASSTSESSYEQYF
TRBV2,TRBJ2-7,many,CASSLDTSSYEQYF
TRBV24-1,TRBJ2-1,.,CATSDGLAVNNEQFF
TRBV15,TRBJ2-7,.,CATSRDPTSAYEQYF
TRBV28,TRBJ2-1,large,CASSPTTPMLTSGRRNEQFF
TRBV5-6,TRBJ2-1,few,CASSELGLGAYNEQFF
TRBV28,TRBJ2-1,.,CASTPSGGKRGREYNEQFF
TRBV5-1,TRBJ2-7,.,CASSLVTGSLYEQYF
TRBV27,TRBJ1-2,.,CASSSTVVARGYTF
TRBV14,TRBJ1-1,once,CASSQISSEAFF
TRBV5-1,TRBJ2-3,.,CASSSGTGRRDTQYF
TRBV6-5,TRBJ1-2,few,CASSYSDRSYGYTF
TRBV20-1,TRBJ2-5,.,CSAATWRGKETQYF
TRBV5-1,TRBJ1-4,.,CASKGQDEKLFF
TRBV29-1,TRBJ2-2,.,CSGIAVNTGELFF
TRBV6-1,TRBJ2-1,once,CASSPQSGTKSNYNEQFF
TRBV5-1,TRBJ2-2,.,CASSFNDYTGELFF
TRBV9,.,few,CASSETQGWEQYF
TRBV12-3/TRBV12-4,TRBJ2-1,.,CASSLGLPLEQFF
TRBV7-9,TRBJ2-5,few,CASSLTSGRKETQYF
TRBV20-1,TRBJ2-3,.,CSASPPSGAYYTQYF
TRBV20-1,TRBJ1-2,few,CSARVGTGRANYGYTF
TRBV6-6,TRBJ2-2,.,CASSPLRTGDTGELFF
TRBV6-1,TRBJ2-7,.,CASSEEAGLSYEQYF
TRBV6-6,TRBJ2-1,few,CASSTSARQFF
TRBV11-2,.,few,CASNPSGNEQFF
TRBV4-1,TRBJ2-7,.,CASSQDARTLLEQYF
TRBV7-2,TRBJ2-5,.,CASSRNQGTETQYF
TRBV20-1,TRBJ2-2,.,CSASIAGRTGELFF
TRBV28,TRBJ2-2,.,CASRPVGTGNTGELFF
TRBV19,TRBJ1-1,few,CASSISLGATEAFF
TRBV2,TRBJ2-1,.,CASSESRGTGGFF
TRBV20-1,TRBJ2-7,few,CSARVLGLAFSEQYF
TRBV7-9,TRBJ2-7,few,CASSTRTGGINEQCF
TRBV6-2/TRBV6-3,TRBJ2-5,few,CASSYGTPIETQYF
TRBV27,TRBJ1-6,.,CASTLGLPGDSPLHF
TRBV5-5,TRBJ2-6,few,CASSPQKGTGVTGANVLTF
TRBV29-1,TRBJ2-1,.,CSVAPGQSSYNEQFF
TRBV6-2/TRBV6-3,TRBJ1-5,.,CASRRQGQDQPQHF
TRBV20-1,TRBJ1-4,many,CSALTGGNEKLFF
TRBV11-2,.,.,CASSNLPRQNYNEQYF
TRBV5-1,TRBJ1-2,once,CASSLEGGGGYTF
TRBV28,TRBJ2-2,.,CASSFGLDTGELFF
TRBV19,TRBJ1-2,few,CASSRGAQIYGYTF
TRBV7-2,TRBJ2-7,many,CASSNLAGGSGEQYF
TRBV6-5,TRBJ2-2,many,CASSYSREVTGELFF
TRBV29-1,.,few,CSVGRGRHNEQFF
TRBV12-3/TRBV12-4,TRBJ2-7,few,CASSFQKLAGIYEQYF
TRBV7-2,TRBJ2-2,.,CASSNRGGPNTGELFF
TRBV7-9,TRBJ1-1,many,CASSSRQGAATEAFF